One and the same sample provided the 21 T cell receptor beta chains below, sequenced in a study of OX40 agonist ivuxolimab in advanced cancers. Only in-frame clones appear in the TCRdb table, and some are missing; sequencing was by immunoSEQ multiplex PCR. The sample records about 80,000 clones, about four fifths being singletons. This material consisted of CD4+ or CD8+ T cells sorted from blood, taken in a trial of the OX40 agonist ivuxolimab. The receptor set was obtained from an adult with an advanced solid tumor such as melanoma, head and neck, liver or kidney cancer.

The CDR3 is CASSQEGGRNNEQFF. The CDR3, as DNA: TGCGCCAGCAGCCAAGAGGGCGGGAGGAACAATGAGCAGTTCTTC. The J gene is TRBJ2-1, the V gene TRBV4-1; 8 bases line up with TRBD2. Germline-derived CDR1 and CDR2 are MGHRA and YSYEKL. The V and J ends lost 0 bases and 5 bases, in that order; junction bases with no gene match: 3. The CDR3 spans 15 residues.

CDR3 region: CASSYGADYGYTF. The CDR3 nucleotides read TGTGCCAGCAGTTACGGTGCGGATTATGGCTACACCTTC. The chain recombines TRBV6-5 with TRBJ1-2; D is ambiguous. CDR3 length: 13 residues. CDR1 is MNHEY, CDR2 SVGAGI, per germline. V lost 2 bases and J 5 bases, leaving 9 bases between the germline ends.

This chain links TRBV5-1 with TRBJ1-6; TRBD1 matches at 11 bases. V lost 4 bases to trimming and J lost 8 bases; unmatched junction nucleotides: 5. CDR3 length: 15 residues. Germline-derived CDR1 and CDR2 are SGHRS and YFSETQ. The DNA for the CDR3 is TGCGCCAGCAGCCCGATGGGACAGGGGGATTCACCCCTCCACTTT. Translation gives CASSPMGQGDSPLHF.

The chain has TRBV10-3 and TRBJ1-2; a possible D gene is TRBD1 (6 bases). Germline V gives CDR1 ENHRY, CDR2 SYGVKD. The CDR3 spans 15 residues. The ends were cut back, 6 bases at V and 1 base at J, with 15 bases in the middle. CDR3 protein: CAISTGTLDNYGYTF. Here the CDR3 DNA reads TGTGCCATCAGCACCGGGACACTCGATAACTATGGCTACACCTTC.

This sequence joins TRBV5-1 and TRBJ2-3; tentative D call: TRBD2 (7 bases). Between the trimmed V and J ends, which lost 0 bases and 0 bases, there was a span of 11 bases. Germline V gives CDR1 SGHRS, CDR2 YFSETQ. The CDR3 runs to 16 residues. The CDR3 region is CASSLGAGASTDTQYF. In nucleotides, the CDR3 is TGCGCCAGCAGCTTGGGGGCGGGGGCGAGCACAGATACGCAGTATTTT.

The CDR3 loop reads CASSPLAGNNQPQHF. The CDR3 region has the DNA TGTGCCAGCAGCCCTCTGGCAGGGAACAATCAGCCCCAGCATTTT. The V call is TRBV11-2, the J call TRBJ1-5, with D possibly matching TRBD1 (5 bases). The CDR3 length is 15 residues. Trimming left V 5 bases short and J 3 bases short, with 14 bases between. CDR1 and CDR2 from the germline V gene are SGHAT and FQNNGV.

This clone was seen once. The chain recombines TRBV7-2 with TRBJ2-1, with 7 bases identical to TRBD1. Trimming removed 1 base from V and 13 bases from J; junction bases left unmatched: 7. This CDR3 is built from 13 residues. The germline V gene has CDR1 SGHTA and CDR2 FQGNSA. In nucleotides, the CDR3 is TGTGCCAGCAGCTTAGAGACAGGGAATCCTCAGTTCTTC. Its translation is CASSLETGNPQFF.

This clone was detected a few times. The chain has TRBV18 and TRBJ2-7; TRBD1 matches 7 bases. The CDR3 length is 13 residues. Trimming cost V 3 bases and J 6 bases; bases outside gene matches: 5. Per germline, CDR1 KGHSH and CDR2 LQKENI. DNA of the CDR3: TGTGCCAGCTCACCGTCTCGGGACAGCGAGCAGTACTTC. Translation: CASSPSRDSEQYF.

This CDR3 is CASSYSNQGRGYTF. As DNA, the CDR3 is TGTGCCAGCAGTTACTCAAACCAGGGGCGAGGCTACACCTTC. The chain carries TRBV6-5 and TRBJ1-2; possibly TRBD1 for D (6 bases). Trimming took 0 bases from V and 8 from J, leaving 13 bases between them. Germline V gene sequence: CDR1 MNHEY, CDR2 SVGAGI. This CDR3 is built from 14 residues.

V and J are TRBV29-1 and TRBJ2-1; 11 bases line up with TRBD2. The CDR3 has 18 amino acids. From germline, CDR1 is SQVTM and CDR2 ANQGSEA. Trimming removed 2 bases from V and 0 bases from J; junction bases left unmatched: 9. CDR3 nucleotides: TGCAGCGTTGAACCCCTAGCGGGAGGACCCGGCTCCTACAATGAGCAGTTCTTC. Translation: CSVEPLAGGPGSYNEQFF.

The chain is built from TRBV6-5 and TRBJ1-6; D may be TRBD1 (5 bases). Trimming pared 5 bases from V and 9 bases from J, leaving 8 bases between. From germline, CDR1 is MNHEY and CDR2 SVGAGI. The CDR3 length is 12 residues. CDR3 nucleotides: TGTGCCAGCAGTGTAAGGGGTTCACCCCTCCACTTT. Amino acid sequence: CASSVRGSPLHF.

This rearrangement joins TRBV19 to TRBJ2-6; D is possibly TRBD1 (6 bases). The CDR3 extends over 17 amino acids. Germline V CDR1 and CDR2: LNHDA, SQIVND (reference sequence). V was cut by 5 bases and J by 3 bases, with 17 bases left in between. The CDR3 DNA reads TGTGCCAGTAGTCGCCGCACAACAGGGAGTGGGGCCAACGTCCTGACTTTC. Protein: CASSRRTTGSGANVLTF.

This clone has only a few counts. J is TRBJ2-1 and V is TRBV19, with 8 bases matching TRBD1. Germline-derived CDR1 and CDR2 are LNHDA and SQIVND (reference sequence). Germline trimming cut 6 bases from V and 2 bases from J; bases unmatched to any gene: 15. This CDR3 has 18 residues. The CDR3 loop is CASSGRDRTYLAYNEQFF. The CDR3 nucleotides are TGTGCCAGTAGCGGTCGGGACAGGACGTACCTAGCCTACAATGAGCAGTTCTTC.

This chain connects TRBV19 to TRBJ2-7; D might be TRBD1 (6 bases). Trimming took off 2 bases at V and 2 bases at J, with 10 bases between the two ends. From germline, CDR1 is LNHDA and CDR2 SQIVND (reference sequence). The CDR3 is 14 amino acids. In DNA, the CDR3 is TGTGCCAGTAGTATAAAAGGGGGACCCTACGAGCAGTACTTC. This sequence encodes CASSIKGGPYEQYF.

This chain links TRBV19 with TRBJ1-2; D ambiguous. Germline loops: CDR1 LNHDA, CDR2 SQIVND (reference sequence). The CDR3 contains 13 residues. The V end was cut by 2 bases, the J end by 3 bases, with 7 bases between. The CDR3 protein is CASSIRQDYGYTF. For the CDR3, the DNA is TGTGCCAGTAGTATAAGGCAGGACTATGGCTACACCTTC.

The chain carries TRBV5-1 and TRBJ2-5; 7 bases line up with TRBD1. Germline loops: CDR1 SGHRS, CDR2 YFSETQ. V dropped 4 bases and J dropped 5; count of bases not matched to a gene: 11. The length of the CDR3 is 15 residues. The CDR3 nucleotides read TGCGCCAGCAGCAACCCTACAGGGGACGGGGAGACCCAGTACTTC. It yields the protein CASSNPTGDGETQYF. Full variable domain (missing parts from reference TRBV5-1 and TRBJ2-5): KAGVTQTPRYLIKTRGQQVTLSCSPISGHRSVSWYQQTPGQGLQFLFEYFSETQRNKGNFPGRFSGRQFSNSRSEMNVSTLELGDSALYLCASSNPTGDGETQYFGPGTRLLVL.

J is TRBJ1-5 and V is TRBV9; possibly TRBD1 for D (5 bases). Per the germline V gene, CDR1 is SGDLS and CDR2 is YYNGEE. V lost 0 bases, J lost 2 bases, and 9 bases lay in between. The CDR3 loop spans 15 amino acids. The CDR3 DNA reads as TGTGCCAGCAGCGTAGGCGCAGGGCGCAATCAGCCCCAGCATTTT. Its translation is CASSVGAGRNQPQHF.

This clone was seen a single time. The rearrangement links TRBV10-1 to TRBJ1-4, with D maybe TRBD1 (5 bases). Germline CDR1 reads WNHNN; CDR2 reads SYGVQD (reference sequence). The CDR3 runs to 14 residues. Trimming took 1 base from V and 5 from J, leaving 8 bases between them. CDR3 nucleotide sequence: TGCGCCAGCAGTGAGTTCGAGGGGAATGAAAAACTGTTTTTT. As protein: CASSEFEGNEKLFF.

The chain combines TRBV29-1 with TRBJ2-1, with D hard to call. V lost 0 bases to trimming and J lost 3 bases, with 15 bases between them. Per the germline V gene, CDR1 is SQVTM and CDR2 is ANQGSEA. The CDR3 runs 16 residues. CDR3 nucleotide sequence: TGCAGCGTTGAAGATTGGAAGGGATTCCTCTACAATGAGCAGTTCTTC. It is translated as CSVEDWKGFLYNEQFF.

The chain carries TRBV28 and TRBJ1-5, with D hard to call. The length of the CDR3 is 13 residues. Trimming shortened V by 3 bases and J by 4 bases, and 7 bases separated the two germline ends. Looked up from germline, CDR1 is MDHEN and CDR2 is SYDVKM. The CDR3 spells CASSFGVNQPQHF. The CDR3 DNA reads as TGTGCCAGCAGTTTCGGGGTGAATCAGCCCCAGCATTTT.

This clone was seen more than once but under ten times. This sequence joins TRBV5-4 and TRBJ1-1; unclear D gene. The CDR3 spans 13 residues. V was trimmed by 3 bases and J by 0 bases, leaving 6 bases between them. The germline CDR1 and CDR2 sequences are SGHNT and YYREEE (reference sequence). The chain's CDR3 is CASSSIMNTEAFF. The CDR3 DNA follows: TGTGCCAGCAGCTCCATAATGAACACTGAAGCTTTCTTT.